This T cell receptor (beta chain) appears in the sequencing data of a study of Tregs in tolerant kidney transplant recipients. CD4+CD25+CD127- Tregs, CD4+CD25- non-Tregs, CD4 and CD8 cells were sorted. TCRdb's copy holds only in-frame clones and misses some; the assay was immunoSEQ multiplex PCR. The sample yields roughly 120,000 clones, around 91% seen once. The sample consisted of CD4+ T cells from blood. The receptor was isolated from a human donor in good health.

For the CDR3, the DNA is TGTGCCAGCAGGTTTAGCTCCTACAATGAGCAGTTCTTC. Protein product: CASRFSSYNEQFF. The chain links TRBV6-5 to TRBJ2-1; no definite D call. CDR1 is MNHEY and CDR2 is SVGAGI in the germline V gene. CDR3 length: 13 residues. V dropped 6 bases and J dropped 0 bases, with 6 bases sitting between them.